Here is one T cell receptor beta chain with its context. Its antigen is not known. The data belong to a study of T-cell memory formation after mild COVID-19. Looking at the study overall: Clusters of TCRs were largely donor specific.

Study-wide points: Day 15 to 85 contractors were CD4/CD8 balanced; later expanders leaned CD4+. Pre-infection memory carried some responding clones, suggesting that cross-reactive memory joined. The CD4+ clones that contracted clustered mainly within CM and EM, and the CD8+ clones concentrated in EMRA.

Using its own MiXCR run on the 5' RACE reads, TCRdb lists one record per CDR3 protein. The repertoire has 200,000 or so distinct CDR3 sequences, roughly 17% of them found once; the top ten carry under 2.5%. The source of this sequence is an adult woman who had mild COVID-19 (a few samples of this study predate the infection). Cell type and time point are not known. Sample: PBMCs or a T cell subset sorted from them (not recorded which).

CDR3 sequence: CASSLPRQVDEQYF. The CDR3 DNA reads as TGCGCCAGCAGCTTGCCGAGACAGGTCGACGAGCAGTACTTC. The genes are TRBV5-1 and TRBJ2-7; perhaps TRBD1 as D (6 bases). CDR1 is SGHRS, CDR2 YFSETQ, per germline. V was trimmed by 1 base and J by 5 bases, leaving 13 bases between them. CDR3 size: 14 residues.